This T cell receptor beta chain was profiled in a study of regulatory T cells in long-lasting Graves disease. Study-wide results and caveats: Persistent disease was characterized by preferential usage of TRBV28, TRBJ1-2 and TRBJ2-5.

The table lists this clonotype with many counts. Its antigen is as yet unknown. The time point is: newly diagnosed GD, antithyroid drugs for less than 3 months. TCR sequences were obtained from RNA taken from PBMCs. The authors built TCR beta libraries using iRepertoire HTBI primers and Arm-PCR of CDR3 regions. TCRdb re-called the multiplex PCR reads through MiXCR, storing one row per CDR3 protein. The table shows hundreds of thousands of distinct CDR3 sequences, with 15% to 20% occurring only once. In germline, CDR1 is SGHRS, CDR2 YFSETQ. CDR3 size: 14 residues. The V and J ends lost 3 bases and 7 bases respectively, with 14 bases between them. These data were also reused for a study on T cells in Graves' hyperthyroidism and ophthalmopathy.

The sequenced sample was peripheral blood mononuclear cells (PBMCs), obtained at new diagnosis, from a patient treated with antithyroid drugs. The chain couples TRBV5-1 to TRBJ1-5; D is possibly TRBD1 (6 bases). The source of this sequence is a woman aged 35-65 years with Graves disease. CDR3 bases: TGCGCCAGCAGCTCCGGACAGAACGGACAGCCCCAGCATTTT. Its protein product is CASSSGQNGQPQHF.